One sample yielded the 13 T cell receptor beta chains listed below, sequenced in a study of blood T cell repertoires in COVID-19. The assay was immunoSEQ multiplex PCR, and TCRdb's table has in-frame clones only and misses some. Among a few hundred thousand clones, roughly nine tenths were seen once, and the ten largest hold about 5.7%. Sample: PBMCs or T cells enriched from blood (not recorded which). The source is a woman in her thirties or forties who had recovered from COVID-19.

This chain links TRBV19 with TRBJ2-1, with 8 nucleotides matching TRBD2. The germline gives CDR1 LNHDA, CDR2 SQIVND (reference sequence). The CDR3 runs 16 residues. With 3 bases clipped from V and 15 bases from J, the junction kept 19 bases outside the gene matches. In DNA form, the CDR3 reads TGTGCCAGTAGTATCTATCCGACTAGCGATCGGAGGGTGGCGTTCTTC. Translated: CASSIYPTSDRRVAFF.

The chain links TRBV2 to TRBJ1-3; 9 nucleotides line up with TRBD1. The junction had 8 bases not matched to a gene; V was cut back by 4 bases and J by 4 bases. The CDR3 has 16 amino acids. Germline V gene sequence: CDR1 SNHLY, CDR2 FYNNEI. CDR3 DNA: TGTGCCAGCAGTGGGGGGACAGGGCTAGGAGGAAACACCATATATTTT. Its protein is CASSGGTGLGGNTIYF.

This sequence joins TRBV7-2 and TRBJ1-1; 9 bases map to TRBD1. The CDR3 runs to 16 residues. CDR1 is SGHTA and CDR2 is FQGNSA in the germline V gene. The junction had 8 bases not matched to a gene; V was cut back by 1 base and J by 5 bases. The CDR3, as DNA: TGTGCCAGCAGCTTAGTAAGACAGGGGGGGCGGACTGAAGCTTTCTTT. Translated: CASSLVRQGGRTEAFF.

The genes are TRBV28 and TRBJ2-2; TRBD1 agrees at 10 bases. Unmatched junction bases numbered 2, after V lost 6 bases and J lost 4 bases. There are 14 residues in the CDR3. CDR1 and CDR2 from the germline V gene are MDHEN and SYDVKM. CDR3 loop: CASRGQGGTGELFF. The CDR3 DNA reads as TGTGCCAGCAGAGGACAGGGGGGCACCGGGGAGCTGTTTTTT.

V gene TRBV6-5 combines with J gene TRBJ2-2, with D maybe TRBD1 (5 bases). The V end was cut by 5 bases, the J end by 7 bases, with 11 bases between. The CDR3 totals 13 residues. CDR1 MNHEY and CDR2 SVGAGI come from the germline V gene. CDR3 bases: TGTGCCAGCAGTCAGGGTTTCGGCGGGGAGCTGTTTTTT. Translated: CASSQGFGGELFF.

This clone appeared once. V is TRBV27 and J is TRBJ1-4; D unclear. V lost 8 bases to trimming and J lost 13 bases, with 17 bases between them. Germline lookup yields CDR1 MNHEY and CDR2 SMNVEV (reference sequence). The CDR3 spans 12 residues. The CDR3 coding sequence is TGTGCCAGCCGCGGACTCTCAGGTGGACTGTTTTTT. As protein: CASRGLSGGLFF.

Only a few counts were recorded for this clone. The chain carries TRBV9 and TRBJ1-1; 8 bases are a match to TRBD1. V was clipped by 4 bases and J by 2 bases; unmatched bases: 7. Germline loops: CDR1 SGDLS, CDR2 YYNGEE. CDR3 size: 15 residues. The CDR3 sequence is CASSHRQGANTEAFF. DNA for the CDR3: TGTGCCAGCAGCCACCGCCAGGGGGCCAACACTGAAGCTTTCTTT.

The chain carries TRBV29-1 and TRBJ1-3; D may be TRBD1 (5 bases). The CDR3 runs to 13 residues. The ends were cut back, 8 bases at V and 0 bases at J, with 11 bases in the middle. Germline V CDR1 and CDR2: SQVTM, ANQGSEA. CDR3 nucleotides: TGCAGCTTCCGACAGCTCTCTGGAAACACCATATATTTT. Its protein product is CSFRQLSGNTIYF. Filled out from reference TRBV29-1 and TRBJ1-3, the complete variable domain reads SAVISQKPSRDICQRGTSLTIQCQVDSQVTMMFWYRQQPGQSLTLIATANQGSEATYESGFVIDKFPISRPNLTFSTLTVSNMSPEDSSIYLCSFRQLSGNTIYFGEGSWLTVV.

The J gene is TRBJ2-2, the V gene TRBV6-5; 8 positions match TRBD2. Germline V gene sequence: CDR1 MNHEY, CDR2 SVGAGI. This CDR3 spans 16 amino acids. Trimming at V came to 2 bases and at J to 3 bases, leaving 5 bases not matched to a gene. As DNA, the CDR3 is TGTGCCAGCAGTTACGTAATAGCGGGGTACACCGGGGAGCTGTTTTTT. Protein sequence: CASSYVIAGYTGELFF.

About this clone itself: Other nucleotide sequences from this sample produce the same CDR3. The chain carries TRBV10-3 and TRBJ2-5, with 10 bases lining up with TRBD1. CDR1 ENHRY and CDR2 SYGVKD come from the germline V gene. CDR3 length: 14 residues. V dropped 2 bases and J dropped 5; count of bases not matched to a gene: 2. This chain's CDR3 is CAISEGTGVETQYF. The CDR3 DNA reads TGTGCCATCAGTGAGGGGACAGGGGTCGAGACCCAGTACTTC.

The sample holds a few counts of this clone. The CDR3 is CASGQGAIGYTF. Written as DNA, the CDR3 is TGTGCCAGTGGACAGGGGGCGATTGGCTACACCTTC. The chain has TRBV19 and TRBJ1-2, with 11 bases matching TRBD1. V was pared by 8 bases and J by 7 bases, with 3 bases of the junction left unmatched. The germline CDR1 and CDR2 sequences are LNHDA and SQIVND (reference sequence). The CDR3 consists of 12 residues.

The chain links TRBV28 to TRBJ2-2; D not resolved. The V end was cut by 5 bases, the J end by 6 bases, with 7 bases between. This CDR3 is built from 12 residues. Germline V CDR1 and CDR2: MDHEN, SYDVKM. CDR3 coding DNA: TGTGCCAGCAGTATAATCCCCGGGGAGCTGTTTTTT. Its translation: CASSIIPGELFF.

The chain couples TRBV19 to TRBJ1-4; 7 bases map to TRBD1. This CDR3 contains 14 residues. J gave up 8 bases and V 6 bases, and 9 bases lay outside the gene matches. Per the germline V gene, CDR1 is LNHDA and CDR2 is SQIVND (reference sequence). CDR3 nucleotide sequence: TGTGCCAGTAGCGAACAGGGGACGTGGGAAAAACTGTTTTTT. Its translation: CASSEQGTWEKLFF.